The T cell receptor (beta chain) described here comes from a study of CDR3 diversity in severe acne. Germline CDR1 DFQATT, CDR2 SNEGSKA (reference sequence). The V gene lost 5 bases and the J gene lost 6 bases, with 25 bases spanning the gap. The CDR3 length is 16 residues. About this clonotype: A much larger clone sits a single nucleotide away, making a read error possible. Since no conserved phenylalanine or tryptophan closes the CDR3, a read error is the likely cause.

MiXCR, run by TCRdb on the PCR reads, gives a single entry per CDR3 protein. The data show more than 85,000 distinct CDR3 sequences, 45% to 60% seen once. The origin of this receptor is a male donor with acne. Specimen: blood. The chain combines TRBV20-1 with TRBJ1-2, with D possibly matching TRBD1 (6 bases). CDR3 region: CSAATGTNNRVHGYTL. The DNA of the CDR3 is TGCAGTGCTGCAACCGGGACAAATAATCGTGTCCATGGCTACACCCTC.